This record concerns one TCR beta chain sequence. The antigen is unknown. The record originates from a study of cytomegalovirus exposure and HLA in healthy donors. Likely unrecorded immune exposures existed in these nominally healthy donors. V gave up 9 bases and J gave up 9 bases, with 12 bases separating them. This CDR3 contains 10 residues. Germline assignment: CDR1 LNHDA and CDR2 SQIVND (reference sequence). Researchers ran the PCR with 60 Vbeta and 13 Jbeta primers. Profiled with immunoSEQ multiplex PCR; TCRdb holds only in-frame clones, not every one. The table has 100,000 to 150,000 clones, approximately 87% seen once. Whole-study findings and limits: A later examination showed that TCR association rates differed by HLA locus, with DRB1 most and HLA-C fewest. When a later analysis was performed, an Asian-associated ancestry cluster reportedly had fewer N-insertions than the approximately 680-donor mean.

Sequencing was performed on PBMCs. The TCR sequence derives from a young man in good health and CMV-seropositive. The chain recombines TRBV19 with TRBJ2-7; a possible D gene is TRBD1 (6 bases). The CDR3 sequence: CASPLQGQYF. Here the CDR3 DNA reads TGTGCCAGCCCCCTACAGGGGCAGTACTTC.